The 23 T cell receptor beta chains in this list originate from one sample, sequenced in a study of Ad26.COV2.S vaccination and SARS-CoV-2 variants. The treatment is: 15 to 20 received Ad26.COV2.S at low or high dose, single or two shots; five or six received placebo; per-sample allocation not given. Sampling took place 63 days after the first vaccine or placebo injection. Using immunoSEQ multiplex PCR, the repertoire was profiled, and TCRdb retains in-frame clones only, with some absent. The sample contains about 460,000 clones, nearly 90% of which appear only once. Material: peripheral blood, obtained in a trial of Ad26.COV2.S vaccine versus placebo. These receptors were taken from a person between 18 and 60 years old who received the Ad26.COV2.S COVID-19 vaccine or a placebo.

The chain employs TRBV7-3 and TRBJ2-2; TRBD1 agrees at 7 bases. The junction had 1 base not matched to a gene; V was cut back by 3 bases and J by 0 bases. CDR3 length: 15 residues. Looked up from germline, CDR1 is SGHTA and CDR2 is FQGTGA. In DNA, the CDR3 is TGTGCCAGCAGCTTGGGACAGCCGAACACCGGGGAGCTGTTTTTT. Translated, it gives CASSLGQPNTGELFF.

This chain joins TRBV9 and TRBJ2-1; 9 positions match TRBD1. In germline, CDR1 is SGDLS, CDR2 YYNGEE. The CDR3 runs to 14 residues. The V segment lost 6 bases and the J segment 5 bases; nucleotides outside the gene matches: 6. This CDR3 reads CASTPGQGNNEQFF. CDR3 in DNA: TGTGCCAGCACACCGGGACAGGGAAACAATGAGCAGTTCTTC.

CDR3 coding DNA: TGTGCCAGCAGCCGACAGGGTAGCGCTATATATGGCTACACCTTC. Translation gives CASSRQGSAIYGYTF. The J gene is TRBJ1-2, the V gene TRBV6-5, with 7 bases identical to TRBD1. The ends lost 6 bases at V and 5 bases at J; junction bases unmatched: 12. Germline V gives CDR1 MNHEY, CDR2 SVGAGI. The CDR3 length is 15 residues.

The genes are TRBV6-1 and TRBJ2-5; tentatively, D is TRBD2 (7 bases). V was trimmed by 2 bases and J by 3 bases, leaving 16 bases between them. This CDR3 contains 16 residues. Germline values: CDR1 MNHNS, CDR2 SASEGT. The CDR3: CASSEWVWGGKETQYF. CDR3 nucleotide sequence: TGTGCCAGCAGTGAATGGGTTTGGGGGGGCAAAGAGACCCAGTACTTC.

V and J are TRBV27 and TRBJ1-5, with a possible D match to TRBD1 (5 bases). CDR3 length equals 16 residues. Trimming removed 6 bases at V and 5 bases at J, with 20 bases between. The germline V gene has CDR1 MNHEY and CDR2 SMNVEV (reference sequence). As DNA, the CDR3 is TGTGCCAGCAGCTTCGCGGGGGGGGTCATGGATCAGCCCCAGCATTTT. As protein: CASSFAGGVMDQPQHF.

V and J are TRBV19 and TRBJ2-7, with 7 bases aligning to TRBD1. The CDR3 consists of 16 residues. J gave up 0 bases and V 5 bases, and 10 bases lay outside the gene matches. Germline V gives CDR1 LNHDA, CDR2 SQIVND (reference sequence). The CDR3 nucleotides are TGTGCCAGTAGTCGTGGGGCAGGGGGTTACTCCTACGAGCAGTACTTC. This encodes CASSRGAGGYSYEQYF.

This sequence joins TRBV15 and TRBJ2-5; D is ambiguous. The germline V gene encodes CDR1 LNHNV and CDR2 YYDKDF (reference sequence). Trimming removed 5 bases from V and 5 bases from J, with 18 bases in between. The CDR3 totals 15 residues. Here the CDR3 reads CATSSPWARSETQYF. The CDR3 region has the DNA TGTGCCACCAGCTCCCCCTGGGCTAGGAGCGAGACCCAGTACTTC.

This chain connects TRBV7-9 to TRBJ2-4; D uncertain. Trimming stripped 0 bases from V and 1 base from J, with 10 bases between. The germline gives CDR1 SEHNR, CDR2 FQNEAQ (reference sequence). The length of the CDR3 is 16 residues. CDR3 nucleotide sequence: TGTGCCAGCAGCTTAGCCCAGGATTCCGCCAAAAACATTCAGTACTTC. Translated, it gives CASSLAQDSAKNIQYF.

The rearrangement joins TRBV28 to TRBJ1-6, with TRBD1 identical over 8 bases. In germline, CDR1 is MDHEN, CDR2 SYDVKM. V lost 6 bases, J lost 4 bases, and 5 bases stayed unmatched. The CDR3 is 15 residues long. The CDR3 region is CASRPGQGYNSPLHF. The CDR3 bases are TGTGCCAGCAGACCCGGACAGGGTTATAATTCACCCCTCCACTTT.

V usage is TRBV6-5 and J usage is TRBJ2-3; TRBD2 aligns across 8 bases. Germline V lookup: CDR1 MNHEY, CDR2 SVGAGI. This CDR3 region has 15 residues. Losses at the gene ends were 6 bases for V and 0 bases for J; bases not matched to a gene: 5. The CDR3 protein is CASRRGRLSTDTQYF. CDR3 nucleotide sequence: TGTGCCAGCAGGCGCGGGAGGTTGAGCACAGATACGCAGTATTTT.

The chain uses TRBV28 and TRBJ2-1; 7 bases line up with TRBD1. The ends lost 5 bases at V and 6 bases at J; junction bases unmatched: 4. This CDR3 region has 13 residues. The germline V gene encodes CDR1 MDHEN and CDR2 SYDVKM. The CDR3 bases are TGTGCCAGCAGTGGACAGGACCTCAATGAGCAGTTCTTC. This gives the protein CASSGQDLNEQFF.

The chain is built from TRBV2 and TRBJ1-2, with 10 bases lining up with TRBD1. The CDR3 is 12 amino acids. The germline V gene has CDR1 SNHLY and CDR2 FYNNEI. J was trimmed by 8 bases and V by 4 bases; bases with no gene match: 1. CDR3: CASSAGQGGYTF. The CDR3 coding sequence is TGTGCCAGCAGTGCGGGACAGGGGGGCTACACCTTC.

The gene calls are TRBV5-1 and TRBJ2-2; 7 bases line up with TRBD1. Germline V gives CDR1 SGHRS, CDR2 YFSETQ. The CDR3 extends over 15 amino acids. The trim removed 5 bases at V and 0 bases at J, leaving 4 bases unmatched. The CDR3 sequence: CASRDRATNTGELFF. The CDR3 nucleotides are TGCGCCAGCAGAGACAGGGCTACGAACACCGGGGAGCTGTTTTTT.

CDR3 in amino acids: CASSLSIRSPNSPLHF. In nucleotides, the CDR3 is TGTGCCAGCAGTTTATCGATAAGGAGCCCGAATTCACCCCTCCACTTT. This chain links TRBV27 with TRBJ1-6; D gene ambiguous. Germline V gene sequence: CDR1 MNHEY, CDR2 SMNVEV (reference sequence). This CDR3 spans 16 amino acids. Trimming took 0 bases from V and 7 from J, leaving 13 bases between them.

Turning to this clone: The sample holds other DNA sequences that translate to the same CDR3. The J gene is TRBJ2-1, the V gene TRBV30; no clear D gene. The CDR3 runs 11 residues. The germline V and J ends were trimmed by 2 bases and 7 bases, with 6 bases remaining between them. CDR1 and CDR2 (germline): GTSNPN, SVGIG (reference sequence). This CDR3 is CAWSSRNEQFF. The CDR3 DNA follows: TGTGCCTGGAGTTCACGGAATGAGCAGTTCTTC.

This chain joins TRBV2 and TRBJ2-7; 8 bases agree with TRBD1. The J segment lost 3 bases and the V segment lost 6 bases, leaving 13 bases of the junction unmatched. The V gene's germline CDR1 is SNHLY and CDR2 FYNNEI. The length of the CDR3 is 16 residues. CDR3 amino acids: CASRQPLGQGGYEQYF. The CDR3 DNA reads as TGTGCCAGCAGACAACCACTAGGACAGGGAGGCTACGAGCAGTACTTC.

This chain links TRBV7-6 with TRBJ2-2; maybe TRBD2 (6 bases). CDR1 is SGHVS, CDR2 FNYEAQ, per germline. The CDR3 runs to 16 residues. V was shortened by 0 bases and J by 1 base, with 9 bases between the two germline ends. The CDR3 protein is CASSLAWRGNTGELFF. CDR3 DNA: TGTGCCAGCAGCTTAGCCTGGCGGGGGAACACCGGGGAGCTGTTTTTT. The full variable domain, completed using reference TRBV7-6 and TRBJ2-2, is GAGVSQSPRYKVTKRGQDVALRCDPISGHVSLYWYRQALGQGPEFLTYFNYEAQQDKSGLPNDRFSAERPEGSISTLTIQRTEQRDSAMYRCASSLAWRGNTGELFFGEGSRLTVL.

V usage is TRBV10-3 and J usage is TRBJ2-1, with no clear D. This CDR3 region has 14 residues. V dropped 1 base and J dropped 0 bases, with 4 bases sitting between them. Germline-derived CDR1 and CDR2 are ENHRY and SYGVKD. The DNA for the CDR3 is TGTGCCATCAGTGAGTTGGGCTCCTACAATGAGCAGTTCTTC. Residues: CAISELGSYNEQFF.

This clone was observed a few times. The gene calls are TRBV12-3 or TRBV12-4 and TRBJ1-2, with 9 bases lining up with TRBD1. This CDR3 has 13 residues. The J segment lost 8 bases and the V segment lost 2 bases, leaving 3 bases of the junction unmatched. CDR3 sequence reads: CASSLTGGWGYTF. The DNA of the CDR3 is TGTGCCAGCAGTTTAACAGGGGGCTGGGGCTACACCTTC.

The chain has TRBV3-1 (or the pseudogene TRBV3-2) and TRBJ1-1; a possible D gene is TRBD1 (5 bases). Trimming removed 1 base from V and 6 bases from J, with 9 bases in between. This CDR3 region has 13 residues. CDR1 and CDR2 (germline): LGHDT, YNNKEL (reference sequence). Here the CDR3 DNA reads TGTGCCAGCAGCCAAGCAGGGAATGCTGAAGCTTTCTTT. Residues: CASSQAGNAEAFF.

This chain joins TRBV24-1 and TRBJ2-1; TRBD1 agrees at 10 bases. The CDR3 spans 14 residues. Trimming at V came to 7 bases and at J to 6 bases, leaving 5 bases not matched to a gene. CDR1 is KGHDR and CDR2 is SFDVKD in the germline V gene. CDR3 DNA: TGTGCCACCAGGGGGACAGGGGTGGTCAATGAGCAGTTCTTC. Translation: CATRGTGVVNEQFF.

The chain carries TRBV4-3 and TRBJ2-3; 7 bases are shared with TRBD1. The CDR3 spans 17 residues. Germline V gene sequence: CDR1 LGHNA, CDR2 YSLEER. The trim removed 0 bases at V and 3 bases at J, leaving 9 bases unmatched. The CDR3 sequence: CASSQETQGLITDTQYF. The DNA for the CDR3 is TGCGCCAGCAGCCAAGAGACACAGGGGTTAATTACAGATACGCAGTATTTT.

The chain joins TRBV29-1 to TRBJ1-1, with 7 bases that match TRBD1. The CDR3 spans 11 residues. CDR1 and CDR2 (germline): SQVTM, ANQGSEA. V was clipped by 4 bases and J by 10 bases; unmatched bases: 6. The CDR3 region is CSVGDHRGAFF. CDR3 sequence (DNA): TGCAGCGTTGGGGACCACAGGGGAGCTTTCTTT.